The 23 T cell receptor beta chains below were found in one sample sequenced in a study of CD8 T cells in Susac syndrome. cDNA came from around 0.54 to 1 ug RNA primed by random hexamers. In TCRdb, the immunoSEQ multiplex PCR reads were re-called with MiXCR into one record per CDR3 protein. The table shows more than 95,000 distinct CDR3 sequences, with just under 95% occurring only once. Sequenced: CD8+ T cells from PBMCs. The receptors stem from a human donor with Susac syndrome.

The rearrangement joins TRBV5-6 to TRBJ2-7; possible D gene TRBD2, 5 bases. Per germline, CDR1 SGHDT and CDR2 YYEEEE. Trimming took 0 bases from V and 7 from J, leaving 8 bases between them. There are 12 residues in the CDR3. CDR3: CASSLVPGEQYF. The CDR3 DNA sequence: TGTGCCAGCAGCTTGGTTCCGGGAGAGCAGTACTTC.

V and J are TRBV27 and TRBJ2-7; D perhaps matches TRBD2 (5 bases). Per the germline V gene, CDR1 is MNHEY and CDR2 is SMNVEV (reference sequence). Between the trimmed V and J ends, which lost 6 bases and 4 bases, there was a span of 13 bases. The CDR3 is made up of 13 amino acids. The CDR3 region is CASSVTTGYEQYF. Written as DNA, the CDR3 is TGTGCCAGCAGCGTAACAACGGGATACGAGCAGTACTTC.

A single count supports this clonotype. This chain links TRBV29-1 with TRBJ2-1; 9 bases line up with TRBD2. CDR3 size: 12 residues. Germline V lookup: CDR1 SQVTM, CDR2 ANQGSEA. CDR3 sequence: CMVAGGPYEQFF. The DNA of the CDR3 is TGCATGGTCGCGGGAGGGCCCTATGAGCAGTTCTTC.

The sample holds one count of this clonotype. This rearrangement joins TRBV7-8 to TRBJ2-3; TRBD1 agrees at 9 bases. The CDR3 is 15 amino acids. CDR1 and CDR2 from the germline V gene are SGHVS and FQNEAQ. The ends lost 5 bases at V and 1 base at J; junction bases unmatched: 4. CDR3 in DNA: TGTGCCAGCAGCACGAGGACAGGGGGCACAGATACGCAGTATTTT. This encodes CASSTRTGGTDTQYF.

The chain uses TRBV7-9 and TRBJ2-7, with TRBD1 matching 10 bases. J lost 12 bases, V lost 4 bases, and 3 bases had no gene match. CDR3 length: 11 amino acids. Per germline, CDR1 SEHNR and CDR2 FQNEAQ (reference sequence). The CDR3 loop reads CASSSGTGAYF. CDR3 nucleotide sequence: TGTGCCAGCAGCTCCGGGACAGGGGCGTACTTC. The full variable domain, completed using reference TRBV7-9 and TRBJ2-7, is DTGVSQNPRHKITKRGQNVTFRCDPISEHNRLYWYRQTLGQGPEFLTYFQNEAQLEKSRLLSDRFSAERPKGSFSTLEIQRTEQGDSAMYLCASSSGTGAYFGPGTRLTVT.

This chain links TRBV7-9 with TRBJ2-1; tentatively, D is TRBD1 (6 bases). Germline V gene sequence: CDR1 SEHNR, CDR2 FQNEAQ (reference sequence). The CDR3 is made up of 14 amino acids. The V end was cut by 5 bases, the J end by 11 bases, with 19 bases between. CDR3 region: CASSDGTLPAQQFF. In nucleotides, the CDR3 is TGTGCCAGCAGCGACGGGACACTCCCCGCCCAGCAGTTCTTC.

The genes are TRBV6-2 or TRBV6-3 and TRBJ1-4; D unresolved. This CDR3 has 15 amino acids. V lost 7 bases and J 7 bases, leaving 19 bases between the germline ends. CDR1 is MNHEY, CDR2 SVGEGT, per germline. In DNA, the CDR3 is TGTGCCAGCAACAACGGAGGGTCCGGTAGTGAAAAACTGTTTTTT. This translates into CASNNGGSGSEKLFF.

The chain recombines TRBV29-1 with TRBJ2-6; a weak D match, TRBD2 (5 bases). The CDR3 length is 19 residues. Germline V gives CDR1 SQVTM, CDR2 ANQGSEA. V lost 3 bases, J lost 0 bases, and 21 bases lay in between. CDR3 sequence reads: CSVEAEVGVPTSGANVLTF. The CDR3 DNA sequence: TGCAGCGTTGAGGCGGAGGTTGGGGTCCCCACCTCTGGGGCCAACGTCCTGACTTTC.

The rearrangement uses TRBV7-9 and TRBJ1-4, with 7 positions matching TRBD1. The germline V gene encodes CDR1 SEHNR and CDR2 FQNEAQ (reference sequence). This CDR3 has 14 amino acids. Germline trimming cut 5 bases from V and 9 bases from J; bases unmatched to any gene: 9. In nucleotides, the CDR3 is TGTGCCAGCAGCACAGGGGATTTCGTACAAAAACTGTTTTTT. This translates into CASSTGDFVQKLFF.

The J gene is TRBJ2-7, the V gene TRBV4-3; 9 positions match TRBD1. V dropped 0 bases and J dropped 2; count of bases not matched to a gene: 5. The CDR3 contains 16 residues. Looked up from germline, CDR1 is LGHNA and CDR2 is YSLEER. CDR3 DNA sequence: TGCGCCAGCAGCCAAGACCATGGGACAGGGACCTACGAGCAGTACTTC. It yields the protein CASSQDHGTGTYEQYF.

This clonotype was counted between two and nine times. This chain joins TRBV11-2 and TRBJ2-3; D tentatively reads TRBD1 or TRBD2 (6 bases each). Germline V CDR1 and CDR2: SGHAT, FQNNGV. The CDR3 totals 18 residues. V was trimmed by 0 bases and J by 2 bases, leaving 18 bases between them. CDR3 DNA: TGTGCCAGCAGCTTAGACCGCCGGAGGGGGGCCTTCACAGATACGCAGTATTTT. Translated, it gives CASSLDRRRGAFTDTQYF. Full variable domain (remainder filled in from reference TRBV11-2 and TRBJ2-3): EAGVAQSPRYKIIEKRQSVAFWCNPISGHATLYWYQQILGQGPKLLIQFQNNGVVDDSQLPKDRFSAERLKGVDSTLKIQPAKLEDSAVYLCASSLDRRRGAFTDTQYFGPGTRLTVL.

This chain links TRBV7-9 with TRBJ2-1, with 14 bases identical to TRBD2. The CDR3 sequence is 17 residues long. V lost 7 bases, J lost 0 bases, and 5 bases stayed unmatched. In germline, CDR1 is SEHNR, CDR2 FQNEAQ (reference sequence). The CDR3 region has the DNA TGTGCCAGCACCGGGACTAGCGGGAGTTACTCCTACAATGAGCAGTTCTTC. The encoded protein is CASTGTSGSYSYNEQFF.

J is TRBJ2-7 and V is TRBV9, with 9 bases lining up with TRBD2. Losses at the gene ends were 0 bases for V and 6 bases for J; bases not matched to a gene: 1. CDR1 is SGDLS and CDR2 is YYNGEE in the germline V gene. There are 13 residues in the CDR3. CDR3 sequence: CASSVGTSAEQYF. CDR3 DNA: TGTGCCAGCAGCGTAGGGACTAGCGCCGAGCAGTACTTC.

This clonotype was counted once. The chain recombines TRBV4-1 with TRBJ1-5; 9 bases line up with TRBD1. CDR1 is MGHRA and CDR2 is YSYEKL in the germline V gene. The CDR3 is made up of 17 amino acids. V trimming: 4 bases; J trimming: 5 bases; junction bases outside the gene matches: 12. DNA of the CDR3: TGCGCCAGCAGCCGGACTACCGGGACAGGGACCGATCAGCCCCAGCATTTT. As protein: CASSRTTGTGTDQPQHF.

The V call is TRBV27, the J call TRBJ1-1, with TRBD1 matching over 7 bases. The CDR3 has 14 residues. Germline-derived CDR1 and CDR2 are MNHEY and SMNVEV (reference sequence). The V segment lost 5 bases and the J segment 0 bases; nucleotides outside the gene matches: 3. The CDR3 DNA reads as TGTGCCAGCAGTCCCGGACAGGTGAACACTGAAGCTTTCTTT. It specifies CASSPGQVNTEAFF.

The V gene is TRBV13, the J gene TRBJ2-2; TRBD2 matches 11 bases. The V and J ends lost 3 bases and 3 bases, in that order; junction bases with no gene match: 3. The CDR3 sequence is 16 residues long. Germline V lookup: CDR1 PRHDT, CDR2 FYEKMQ (reference sequence). CDR3 sequence reads: CASSLRLAGYTGELFF. Written as DNA, the CDR3 is TGTGCCAGCAGCTTGAGACTAGCGGGGTACACCGGGGAGCTGTTTTTT.

In its sample, this clonotype was seen once. V and J are TRBV15 and TRBJ1-2; possibly TRBD1 for D (6 bases). Germline CDR1 and CDR2: LNHNV and YYDKDF (reference sequence). The V end was cut by 5 bases, the J end by 2 bases, with 12 bases between. The CDR3 is 14 residues long. The CDR3 DNA reads TGTGCCACCAGCCCCAGTACAGGGAACTATGGCTACACCTTC. Translated, it gives CATSPSTGNYGYTF.

The chain uses TRBV13 and TRBJ2-7; the match to TRBD1 covers 7 bases. V lost 5 bases and J lost 7; bases outside the gene matches: 17. CDR1 is PRHDT, CDR2 FYEKMQ, per germline (reference sequence). This CDR3 region has 16 residues. In DNA, the CDR3 is TGTGCCAGCAGCGCCAAGGCGACAGGGCGTACTGGAGAGCAGTACTTC. The encoded protein is CASSAKATGRTGEQYF.

The genes are TRBV12-3 or TRBV12-4 and TRBJ2-3; no firm D call. The V end lost 6 bases, the J end lost 5 bases, and 6 bases lay between the germline ends. The CDR3 extends over 11 amino acids. In nucleotides, the CDR3 is TGTGCCAGCAGCACTGGAGATACGCAGTATTTT. Residues: CASSTGDTQYF.

V is TRBV12-3 or TRBV12-4 and J is TRBJ2-5; 9 nucleotides line up with TRBD1. This CDR3 is 19 amino acids long. J gave up 5 bases and V 5 bases, and 21 bases lay outside the gene matches. The CDR3 spells CASSGVRDRVGSARETQYF. The CDR3 DNA sequence: TGTGCCAGCAGTGGCGTCCGGGACAGGGTCGGTTCGGCACGGGAGACCCAGTACTTC.

The table lists this clonotype with a count of one. The genes are TRBV3-1 and TRBJ2-3; maybe TRBD2 (6 bases). V shed 1 base and J shed 4 bases, with 12 bases lying between them. The CDR3 has 15 amino acids. Germline values: CDR1 LGHDT, CDR2 YNNKEL (reference sequence). The CDR3 here is CASSQVVASADTQYF. The CDR3 bases are TGTGCCAGCAGCCAAGTAGTAGCTAGCGCAGATACGCAGTATTTT.

V is TRBV9 and J is TRBJ1-1; tentatively, D is TRBD1 (6 bases). The CDR3 is 14 amino acids. The V end lost 0 bases, the J end lost 5 bases, and 11 bases lay between the germline ends. The germline V gene has CDR1 SGDLS and CDR2 YYNGEE. CDR3 DNA: TGTGCCAGCAGCGTAGCTCTACAGGGTACTGAAGCTTTCTTT. Translating gives CASSVALQGTEAFF.

This rearrangement joins TRBV12-3 or TRBV12-4 to TRBJ2-3; D gene ambiguous. The CDR3 has 14 residues. V shed 6 bases and J shed 2 bases, with 12 bases lying between them. The DNA for the CDR3 is TGTGCCAGCAGCCTGTTAGGTCCCACAGATACGCAGTATTTT. As protein: CASSLLGPTDTQYF.